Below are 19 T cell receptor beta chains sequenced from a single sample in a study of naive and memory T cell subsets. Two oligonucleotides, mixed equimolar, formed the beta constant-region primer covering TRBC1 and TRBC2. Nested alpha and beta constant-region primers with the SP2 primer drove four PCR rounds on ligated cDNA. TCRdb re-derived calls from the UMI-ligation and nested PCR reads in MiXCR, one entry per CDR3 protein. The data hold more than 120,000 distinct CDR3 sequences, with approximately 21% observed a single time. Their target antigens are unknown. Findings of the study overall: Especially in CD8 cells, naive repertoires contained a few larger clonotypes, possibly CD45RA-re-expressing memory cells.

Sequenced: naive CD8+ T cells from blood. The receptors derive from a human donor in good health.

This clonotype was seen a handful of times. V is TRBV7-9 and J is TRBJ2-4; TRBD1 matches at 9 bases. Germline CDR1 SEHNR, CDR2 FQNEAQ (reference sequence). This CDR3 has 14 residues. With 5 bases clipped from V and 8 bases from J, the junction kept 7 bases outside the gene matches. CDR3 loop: CASSQPGQGDIQYF. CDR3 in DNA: TGTGCCAGCAGCCAACCGGGACAGGGCGACATTCAGTACTTC.

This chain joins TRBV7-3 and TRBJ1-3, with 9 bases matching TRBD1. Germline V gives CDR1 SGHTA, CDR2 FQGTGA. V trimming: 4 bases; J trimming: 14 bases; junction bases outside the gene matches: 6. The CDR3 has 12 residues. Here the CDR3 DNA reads TGTGCCAGCAGCTCCGGGACAGGGACATTATATTTT. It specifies CASSSGTGTLYF.

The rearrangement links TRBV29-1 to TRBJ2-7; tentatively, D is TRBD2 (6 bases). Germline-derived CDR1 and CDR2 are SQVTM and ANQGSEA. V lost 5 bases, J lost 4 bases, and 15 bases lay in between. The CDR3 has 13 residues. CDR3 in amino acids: CSVKGGNNYEQYF. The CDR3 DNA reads TGCAGCGTTAAAGGAGGGAATAATTACGAGCAGTACTTC.

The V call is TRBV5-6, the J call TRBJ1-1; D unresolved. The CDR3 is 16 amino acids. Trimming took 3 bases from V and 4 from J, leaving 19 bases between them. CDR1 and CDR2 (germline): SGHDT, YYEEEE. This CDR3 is CASSSGGRTPATEAFF. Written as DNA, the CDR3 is TGTGCCAGCAGCTCCGGAGGTCGGACCCCAGCCACTGAAGCTTTCTTT.

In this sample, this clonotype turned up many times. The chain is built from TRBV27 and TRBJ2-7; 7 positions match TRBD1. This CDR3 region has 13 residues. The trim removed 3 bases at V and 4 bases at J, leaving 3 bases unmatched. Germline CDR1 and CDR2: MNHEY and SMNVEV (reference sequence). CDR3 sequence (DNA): TGTGCCAGCAGTTTTTCAGGGGGATACGAGCAGTACTTC. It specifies CASSFSGGYEQYF.

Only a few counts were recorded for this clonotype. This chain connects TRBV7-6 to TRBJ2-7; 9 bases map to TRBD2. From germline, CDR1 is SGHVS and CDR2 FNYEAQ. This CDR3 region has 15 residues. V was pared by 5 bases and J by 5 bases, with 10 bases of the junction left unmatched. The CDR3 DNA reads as TGTGCCAGCAGCCTTAGCGGGAGTTATCCCCACGAGCAGTACTTC. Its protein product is CASSLSGSYPHEQYF.

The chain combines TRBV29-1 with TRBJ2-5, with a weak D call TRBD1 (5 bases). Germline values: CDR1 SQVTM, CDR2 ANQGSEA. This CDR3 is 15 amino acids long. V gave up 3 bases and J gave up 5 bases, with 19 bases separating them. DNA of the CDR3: TGCAGCGTTGAGGGTTTGGGGCAGGGATGGGAGACCCAGTACTTC. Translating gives CSVEGLGQGWETQYF.

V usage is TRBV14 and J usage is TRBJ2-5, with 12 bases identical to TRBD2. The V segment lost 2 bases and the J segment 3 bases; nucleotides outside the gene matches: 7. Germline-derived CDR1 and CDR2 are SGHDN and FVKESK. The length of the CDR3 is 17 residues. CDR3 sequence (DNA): TGTGCCAGCAGCCAAAGACTAGCGGGAGCACACAAAGAGACCCAGTACTTC. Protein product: CASSQRLAGAHKETQYF.

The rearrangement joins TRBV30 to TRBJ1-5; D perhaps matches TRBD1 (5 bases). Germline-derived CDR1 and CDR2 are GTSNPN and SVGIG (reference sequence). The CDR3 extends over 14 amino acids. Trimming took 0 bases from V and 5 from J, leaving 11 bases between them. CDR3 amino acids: CAWSVGGGDQPQHF. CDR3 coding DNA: TGTGCCTGGAGTGTGGGGGGTGGGGATCAGCCCCAGCATTTT.

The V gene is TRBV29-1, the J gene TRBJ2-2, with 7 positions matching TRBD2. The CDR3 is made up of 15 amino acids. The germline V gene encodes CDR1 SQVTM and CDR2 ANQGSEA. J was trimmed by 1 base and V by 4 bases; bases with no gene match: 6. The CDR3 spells CSVGGGTRNTGELFF. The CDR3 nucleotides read TGCAGCGTTGGGGGGGGGACGAGGAACACCGGGGAGCTGTTTTTT.

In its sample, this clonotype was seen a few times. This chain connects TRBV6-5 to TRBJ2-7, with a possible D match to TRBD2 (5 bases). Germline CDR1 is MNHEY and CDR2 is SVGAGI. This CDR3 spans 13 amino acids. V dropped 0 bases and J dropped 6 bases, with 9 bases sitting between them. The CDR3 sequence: CASSYSNEGEQYF. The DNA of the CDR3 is TGTGCCAGCAGTTACTCGAACGAGGGCGAGCAGTACTTC.

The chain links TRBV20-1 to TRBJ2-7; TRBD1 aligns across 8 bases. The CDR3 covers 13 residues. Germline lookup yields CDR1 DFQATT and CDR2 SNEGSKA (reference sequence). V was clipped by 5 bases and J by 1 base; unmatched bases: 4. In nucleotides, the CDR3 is TGCAGTGCTGAGACAGGGGATTCCTACGAGCAGTACTTC. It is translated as CSAETGDSYEQYF.

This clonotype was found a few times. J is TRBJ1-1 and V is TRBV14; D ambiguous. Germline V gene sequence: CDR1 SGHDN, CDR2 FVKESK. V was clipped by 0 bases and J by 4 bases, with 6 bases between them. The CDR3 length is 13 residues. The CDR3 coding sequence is TGTGCCAGCAGCCAAGAGTGGGGCACTGAAGCTTTCTTT. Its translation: CASSQEWGTEAFF. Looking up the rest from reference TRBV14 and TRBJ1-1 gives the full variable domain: EAGVTQFPSHSVIEKGQTVTLRCDPISGHDNLYWYRRVMGKEIKFLLHFVKESKQDESGMPNNRFLAERTGGTYSTLKVQPAELEDSGVYFCASSQEWGTEAFFGQGTRLTVV.

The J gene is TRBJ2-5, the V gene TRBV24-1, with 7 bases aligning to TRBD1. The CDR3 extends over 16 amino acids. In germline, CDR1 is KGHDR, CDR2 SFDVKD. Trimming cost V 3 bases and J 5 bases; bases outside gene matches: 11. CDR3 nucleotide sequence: TGTGCCACCAGTGATCTACGAACAGGGGAAGGGGAGACCCAGTACTTC. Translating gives CATSDLRTGEGETQYF.

CDR3 in amino acids: CASSQGLEGDQPQHF. CDR3 DNA sequence: TGTGCCAGCAGCCAAGGTTTAGAGGGCGATCAGCCCCAGCATTTT. The gene calls are TRBV3-1 and TRBJ1-5; D call uncertain. The V gene lost 1 base and the J gene lost 5 bases, with 12 bases spanning the gap. Germline V gives CDR1 LGHDT, CDR2 YNNKEL (reference sequence). The CDR3 is 15 residues long.

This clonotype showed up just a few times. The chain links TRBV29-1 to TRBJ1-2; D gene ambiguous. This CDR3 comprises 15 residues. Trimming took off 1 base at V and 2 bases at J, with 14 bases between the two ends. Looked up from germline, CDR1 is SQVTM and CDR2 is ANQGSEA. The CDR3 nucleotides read TGCAGCGTTGAAGGGGCAGGAGAAAAGAACTATGGCTACACCTTC. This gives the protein CSVEGAGEKNYGYTF.

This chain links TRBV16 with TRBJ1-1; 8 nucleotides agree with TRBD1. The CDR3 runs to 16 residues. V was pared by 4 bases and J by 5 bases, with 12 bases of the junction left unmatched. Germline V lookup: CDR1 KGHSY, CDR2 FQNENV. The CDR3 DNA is TGTGCCAGCAGCCTCGGCGGGCCAGGGGGCTGGACTGAAGCTTTCTTT. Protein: CASSLGGPGGWTEAFF.

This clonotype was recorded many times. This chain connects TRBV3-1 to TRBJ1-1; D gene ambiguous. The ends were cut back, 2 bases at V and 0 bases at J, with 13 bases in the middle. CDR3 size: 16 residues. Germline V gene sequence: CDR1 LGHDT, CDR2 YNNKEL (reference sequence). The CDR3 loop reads CASSQYKGTMNTEAFF. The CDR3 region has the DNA TGTGCCAGCAGCCAATACAAGGGAACCATGAACACTGAAGCTTTCTTT.

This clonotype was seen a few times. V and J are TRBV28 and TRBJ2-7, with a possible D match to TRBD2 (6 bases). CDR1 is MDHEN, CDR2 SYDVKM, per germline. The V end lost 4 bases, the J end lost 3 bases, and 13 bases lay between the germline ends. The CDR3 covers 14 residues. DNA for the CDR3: TGTGCCAGCAGTTCCCATAGCGGAAACTACGAGCAGTACTTC. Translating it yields CASSSHSGNYEQYF.